The rows below give T cell receptor beta chains drawn from one sample of a study of cytomegalovirus exposure and HLA in healthy donors. TCRdb's copy holds only in-frame clones and misses some; the assay was immunoSEQ multiplex PCR. The sample holds about 120,000 clones; 65% to 75% are singletons and the top ten take around 4.9%. Sequenced: PBMCs. The receptors here all came from a young man in good health and CMV-seropositive. Each CDR3 is given with its conserved first and last residue. The D gene is left open where the match is weak. Clone size appears in some rows only: once, few, many, or a class for an expanded clone.

j_gene,d_gene,v_gene,abundance,CDR3aa,CDR3nt
TRBJ2-3,.,TRBV2,.,CASSERVTQYF,TGTGCCAGCAGTGAACGGGTAACGCAGTATTTT
TRBJ2-7,TRBD1,TRBV19,.,CASSIRDRDDEQYF,TGTGCCAGTAGTATACGGGACAGGGACGACGAGCAGTACTTC
TRBJ2-3,TRBD2,TRBV18,.,CASSPRTSGGSSTDTQYF,TGTGCCAGCTCACCACGGACTAGCGGGGGGTCCAGCACAGATACGCAGTATTTT
TRBJ2-5,TRBD2,TRBV4-1,.,CASSQAPDGGAGYETQYF,TGCGCCAGCAGCCAAGCCCCTGACGGGGGGGCCGGTTACGAGACCCAGTACTTC
TRBJ1-2,.,TRBV5-1,.,CASSPDPSEGYTF,TGCGCCAGCAGTCCTGACCCGTCGGAGGGCTACACCTTC
TRBJ2-2,TRBD2,TRBV25-1,few,CASSELAGADTGELFF,TGTGCCAGCAGTGAATTAGCGGGGGCGGACACCGGGGAGCTGTTTTTT
TRBJ2-1,.,TRBV5-1,.,CASSLAQGLYNEQFF,TGCGCCAGCAGCTTGGCGCAGGGCTTATACAATGAGCAGTTCTTC
TRBJ2-5,TRBD2,TRBV10-3,.,CAISEIASGDRAETQYF,TGTGCCATCAGTGAGATCGCTAGCGGGGACCGGGCGGAGACCCAGTACTTC
TRBJ2-2,TRBD1,TRBV27,.,CASFGQGGTGELFF,TGTGCCAGCTTCGGACAGGGGGGCACCGGGGAGCTGTTTTTT
TRBJ1-1,TRBD1,TRBV19,.,CASGQGAHTEAFF,TGTGCCAGTGGACAGGGGGCTCACACTGAAGCTTTCTTT
TRBJ1-1,.,TRBV5-6,once,CASSLTPSEAFF,TGTGCCAGCAGCTTGACCCCCAGTGAAGCTTTCTTT
TRBJ2-7,.,TRBV7-8,once,CASSLRPGQYF,TGTGCCAGCAGCTTACGCCCAGGGCAGTACTTC
TRBJ1-6,.,TRBV5-1,.,CASSLGGGDGSPLHF,TGCGCCAGCAGCTTGGGAGGGGGGGACGGTTCACCCCTCCACTTT
TRBJ1-5,.,TRBV6-5,.,CASRVSREQQPQHF,TGTGCCAGCAGAGTGAGCAGGGAACAACAGCCCCAGCATTTT
TRBJ2-3,.,TRBV7-3,.,CASSLLGRETSTDTQYF,TGTGCCAGCAGCTTATTGGGCAGGGAAACTAGCACAGATACGCAGTATTTT
TRBJ2-7,.,TRBV14,.,CASSRGLLGTEQYF,TGTGCCAGCAGCCGCGGGCTCCTGGGCACCGAGCAGTACTTC
TRBJ2-3,.,TRBV7-9,once,CASSFDPGTQYF,TGTGCCAGCAGCTTTGATCCGGGTACGCAGTATTTT
TRBJ1-1,.,TRBV5-1,.,CASSLATEMNTEAFF,TGCGCCAGCAGCTTGGCAACAGAAATGAACACTGAAGCTTTCTTT
TRBJ2-2,.,TRBV2,few,CASSELALSNTGELFF,TGTGCCAGCAGTGAATTGGCTCTGTCCAACACCGGGGAGCTGTTTTTT
TRBJ1-2,TRBD1,TRBV2,.,CASTVVPGQGAGGYTF,TGTGCCAGCACTGTCGTACCAGGACAGGGGGCGGGAGGCTACACCTTC
TRBJ2-1,TRBD2,TRBV28,.,CASIASGPTGEQFF,TGTGCCAGCATCGCTAGCGGGCCGACTGGAGAGCAGTTCTTC
TRBJ2-7,TRBD2,TRBV4-2,.,CASSQGLAGGGEQYF,TGTGCCAGCAGCCAAGGACTAGCGGGGGGGGGCGAGCAGTACTTC
TRBJ1-6,.,TRBV19,.,CASSSGVPNSPLHF,TGTGCCAGTAGTAGCGGGGTTCCTAATTCACCCCTCCACTTT
TRBJ1-4,TRBD1,TRBV5-4,medium-sized,CASSLDVQGANEKLFF,TGTGCCAGCAGCTTGGATGTACAGGGGGCTAATGAAAAACTGTTTTTT
TRBJ2-5,.,TRBV15,.,CATSLKGPRYF,TGTGCCACCTCTCTGAAGGGGCCCAGGTACTTC
TRBJ1-1,.,TRBV7-9,once,CSSSLGAPYSNTEAFF,TGTTCCAGCAGCTTAGGCGCGCCTTACTCTAACACTGAAGCTTTCTTT
TRBJ1-1,TRBD1,TRBV19,.,CASLKQGAETEAFF,TGTGCCAGTCTTAAACAGGGGGCAGAGACTGAAGCTTTCTTT
TRBJ2-2,.,TRBV7-3,.,CASSLTTGLTGELFF,TGTGCCAGCAGCTTGACTACAGGGCTCACCGGGGAGCTGTTTTTT
TRBJ1-4,.,TRBV19,.,CASSRQKNEKLFF,TGTGCCAGTAGTAGACAAAAAAATGAAAAACTGTTTTTT
TRBJ2-7,TRBD1,TRBV28,.,CASSPLGTGGYEQYF,TGTGCCAGCAGTCCTCTCGGCACAGGGGGCTACGAGCAGTACTTC
TRBJ2-3,TRBD1,TRBV18,.,CASSQGETDTQYF,TGTGCCAGCTCTCAGGGGGAGACAGATACGCAGTATTTT
TRBJ1-5,TRBD1,TRBV19,.,CASSNQGVQPQHF,TGTGCCAGTAGTAATCAGGGGGTTCAGCCCCAGCATTTT
TRBJ2-7,.,TRBV12-2,few,CASRLAQSYFYEQYF,TGTGCAAGTCGCTTAGCGCAATCCTATTTCTACGAGCAGTACTTC
TRBJ2-7,.,TRBV7-8,.,CAKNPAYEQYF,TGTGCCAAAAACCCAGCCTACGAGCAGTACTTC
TRBJ1-1,.,TRBV5-1,.,CASSFSGGDTEAFF,TGCGCCAGCAGCTTTAGTGGAGGGGACACTGAAGCTTTCTTT
TRBJ2-7,TRBD2,TRBV7-6,.,CASSPLAGGSYEQYF,TGTGCCAGCAGCCCCCTCGCGGGGGGATCCTACGAGCAGTACTTC
TRBJ2-2,TRBD1,TRBV5-1,few,CASSSRDRGPGGELFF,TGCGCCAGCAGCAGCCGGGACAGGGGGCCGGGCGGGGAGCTGTTTTTT
TRBJ2-7,.,TRBV2,.,CASRRQEYEQYF,TGTGCCAGCCGTCGACAGGAGTACGAGCAGTACTTC
TRBJ2-7,TRBD1,TRBV25-1,.,CASNSATGSYEQYF,TGTGCCAGCAATAGCGCGACAGGGTCCTACGAGCAGTACTTC
TRBJ2-7,.,TRBV6-5,.,CASSLPSVEQYF,TGTGCCAGCAGTCTCCCGTCAGTCGAGCAGTACTTC
TRBJ2-7,.,TRBV9,few,CASSVALAGAHEQYF,TGTGCCAGCAGCGTAGCTCTTGCGGGGGCCCACGAGCAGTACTTC
TRBJ1-1,TRBD1,TRBV5-1,few,CASSLNPGTENTEAFF,TGCGCCAGCAGCTTAAATCCCGGGACAGAGAACACTGAAGCTTTCTTT
TRBJ1-1,TRBD1,TRBV9,.,CASSSGTGNTEAFF,TGTGCCAGCAGCTCAGGGACAGGGAACACTGAAGCTTTCTTT
TRBJ2-3,TRBD2,TRBV6-4,few,CASSRTSGGTDTQYF,TGTGCCAGCAGTCGGACTAGCGGGGGAACAGATACGCAGTATTTT
TRBJ1-1,.,TRBV7-9,once,CASSLGEYGQEAFF,TGTGCCAGCAGCTTAGGAGAATATGGACAGGAAGCTTTCTTT
TRBJ1-5,.,TRBV7-8,.,CASSLGGISNQPQHF,TGTGCCAGCAGCTTAGGAGGGATTAGCAATCAGCCCCAGCATTTT
TRBJ2-2,.,TRBV6-1,few,CASCGGPGEGTGELFF,TGTGCCAGCTGTGGGGGGCCCGGGGAGGGGACCGGGGAGCTGTTTTTT
TRBJ2-3,TRBD2,TRBV11-2,.,CASSPGTSGGSTDTQYF,TGTGCCAGCAGCCCAGGGACTAGCGGGGGTAGCACAGATACGCAGTATTTT
TRBJ1-1,TRBD1,TRBV29-1,.,CSVNTGGNTEAFF,TGCAGCGTTAATACAGGGGGGAACACTGAAGCTTTCTTT
TRBJ1-1,TRBD1,TRBV7-9,few,CASSLGQGKNTEAFF,TGTGCCAGCAGCCTAGGACAGGGTAAGAACACTGAAGCTTTCTTT
TRBJ1-5,.,TRBV19,.,CASSLDRKNQPQHF,TGTGCCAGTAGTTTGGACAGAAAAAATCAGCCCCAGCATTTT
TRBJ2-7,.,TRBV2,.,CAGLGLSYEQYF,TGTGCCGGGTTGGGACTGTCCTACGAGCAGTACTTC
TRBJ1-2,TRBD1,TRBV7-2,.,CASSFGQGEGYTF,TGTGCCAGCAGCTTTGGACAGGGGGAGGGCTACACCTTC
TRBJ1-4,TRBD1,TRBV7-9,.,CASSLGQGAREKLFF,TGTGCCAGCAGCTTAGGCCAGGGGGCGCGTGAAAAACTGTTTTTT
TRBJ1-1,.,TRBV9,few,CASSGPRGYTEAFF,TGTGCCAGCAGCGGACCTAGGGGGTACACTGAAGCTTTCTTT
TRBJ2-1,TRBD1,TRBV18,.,CASSPPGTAYNEQFF,TGTGCCAGCTCACCCCCCGGGACAGCCTACAATGAGCAGTTCTTC
TRBJ2-7,.,TRBV27,.,CASSLDRTDYEQYF,TGTGCCAGCAGTTTAGACCGGACAGACTACGAGCAGTACTTC